The 21 T cell receptor beta chains below were found in one sample sequenced in a study of OX40 agonist ivuxolimab in advanced cancers. Produced via immunoSEQ multiplex PCR; TCRdb's table is partial and in-frame only. This sample carries 53,000 or so clones, roughly 84% of them seen once, and the ten largest clones take about 12%. The material sequenced was CD4+ or CD8+ T cells sorted from blood, taken in a trial of the OX40 agonist ivuxolimab. These receptors originate from an adult with an advanced solid tumor such as melanoma, head and neck, liver or kidney cancer.

The chain combines TRBV10-2 with TRBJ1-6; D not resolved. The germline V gene has CDR1 WSHSY and CDR2 SAAADI. The CDR3 contains 16 residues. Trimming pared 0 bases from V and 5 bases from J, leaving 11 bases between. In DNA, the CDR3 is TGCGCCAGCAGTGAGTCTAGGACCCGCGATAATTCACCCCTCCACTTT. Translating it yields CASSESRTRDNSPLHF.

The chain recombines TRBV11-2 with TRBJ2-1; 11 positions match TRBD2. Germline CDR1 and CDR2: SGHAT and FQNNGV. Trimming removed 4 bases from V and 6 bases from J; junction bases left unmatched: 8. CDR3 length: 16 residues. The CDR3 nucleotides read TGTGCCAGCAGCTCTTATAGCGGGAGGGCAAGCAATGAGCAGTTCTTC. It translates to CASSSYSGRASNEQFF.

This chain joins TRBV18 and TRBJ2-7; the match to TRBD2 covers 7 bases. The CDR3 contains 14 residues. V shed 1 base and J 6 bases; nucleotides not matched to a gene: 6. Germline CDR1 reads KGHSH; CDR2 reads LQKENI. This CDR3 reads CASSPRRERPEQYF. DNA of the CDR3: TGTGCCAGCTCACCACGGCGGGAGAGGCCCGAGCAGTACTTC.

The chain employs TRBV19 and TRBJ2-7; a weak D match, TRBD1 (6 bases). This CDR3 spans 14 amino acids. From germline, CDR1 is LNHDA and CDR2 SQIVND (reference sequence). V gave up 5 bases and J gave up 5 bases, with 16 bases separating them. Written as DNA, the CDR3 is TGTGCCAGTAGTGGTTTAACAGGGTTACACGAGCAGTACTTC. Translated: CASSGLTGLHEQYF.

This chain uses TRBV18 with TRBJ1-1; 8 bases agree with TRBD1. The CDR3 has 15 amino acids. Unmatched junction bases numbered 10, after V lost 5 bases and J lost 5 bases. Germline lookup yields CDR1 KGHSH and CDR2 LQKENI. As DNA, the CDR3 is TGTGCCAGCTCAGCGCAGGGGGCTGATGGAACTGAAGCTTTCTTT. It specifies CASSAQGADGTEAFF.

The rearrangement joins TRBV2 to TRBJ1-6, with D uncertain. The V gene lost 1 base and the J gene lost 9 bases, with 4 bases spanning the gap. Germline loops: CDR1 SNHLY, CDR2 FYNNEI. The CDR3 runs 12 residues. DNA for the CDR3: TGTGCCAGCAGTGAAGACAGTTCACCCCTCCACTTT. It encodes CASSEDSSPLHF.

The genes are TRBV28 and TRBJ2-3; 14 positions match TRBD2. Germline CDR1 and CDR2: MDHEN and SYDVKM. J lost 5 bases, V lost 6 bases, and 10 bases had no gene match. The CDR3 loop spans 17 amino acids. The CDR3 DNA reads TGTGCCAGCAGCACCGTGACTAGCGGGAGGGCCGTAGATACGCAGTATTTT. It is translated as CASSTVTSGRAVDTQYF.

This chain connects TRBV6-1 to TRBJ1-3, with 10 bases identical to TRBD1. The CDR3 sequence is 14 residues long. Germline V gene sequence: CDR1 MNHNS, CDR2 SASEGT. Trimming removed 6 bases from V and 6 bases from J; junction bases left unmatched: 5. This CDR3 is CASRGQGSKNTIYF. The CDR3 region has the DNA TGTGCCAGCAGGGGACAGGGGTCGAAAAACACCATATATTTT.

The chain links TRBV6-5 to TRBJ2-7; D gene unclear. The V end was cut by 7 bases, the J end by 3 bases, with 13 bases between. CDR3 length equals 13 residues. The germline V gene has CDR1 MNHEY and CDR2 SVGAGI. The CDR3 protein is CASTPDGVYEQYF. The CDR3 DNA reads TGTGCCAGCACCCCGGACGGAGTCTACGAGCAGTACTTC.

The chain has TRBV6-1 and TRBJ1-6, with TRBD1 identical over 8 bases. Germline CDR1 is MNHNS and CDR2 is SASEGT. The V and J ends lost 7 bases and 5 bases, in that order; junction bases with no gene match: 4. CDR3 size: 14 residues. CDR3 DNA sequence: TGTGCCAGCACTTCGACAGGGGATAATTCACCCCTCCACTTT. Its protein is CASTSTGDNSPLHF.

The chain employs TRBV11-2 and TRBJ2-2; the D gene could be TRBD1 or TRBD2 (5 bases each). The CDR3 spans 15 residues. CDR1 is SGHAT and CDR2 is FQNNGV in the germline V gene. The germline V and J ends were trimmed by 5 bases and 4 bases, with 14 bases remaining between them. CDR3 protein: CASSLRGAGTGELFF. CDR3 bases: TGTGCCAGCAGCCTCCGAGGGGCGGGCACCGGGGAGCTGTTTTTT.

This chain joins TRBV11-3 and TRBJ1-6; the match to TRBD1 covers 10 bases. The J segment lost 8 bases and the V segment lost 3 bases, leaving 1 base of the junction unmatched. Germline V gene data show CDR1 as SGHNT and CDR2 as YENEEA. The CDR3 length is 14 residues. The CDR3 DNA sequence: TGTGCCAGCAGCTTGGGACAGGGGTATTCACCCCTCCACTTT. Its translation: CASSLGQGYSPLHF.

The chain combines TRBV10-3 with TRBJ1-4; 11 nucleotides agree with TRBD1. This CDR3 region has 14 residues. The germline CDR1 and CDR2 sequences are ENHRY and SYGVKD. The V gene end was trimmed by 6 bases and the J gene end by 8 bases; junction bases not matched to a gene: 5. The CDR3 nucleotides read TGTGCCATCAGGCCGGGACAGGGGGAGGAAAAACTGTTTTTT. It codes for CAIRPGQGEEKLFF.

The CDR3 DNA reads TGTGCCAGCAGGGACCGACTAGCCTCCTACAATGAGCAGTTCTTC. Amino acid sequence: CASRDRLASYNEQFF. This chain uses TRBV6-1 with TRBJ2-1; 7 nucleotides align to TRBD2. The J segment lost 0 bases and the V segment lost 6 bases, leaving 5 bases of the junction unmatched. This CDR3 comprises 15 residues. Germline V gives CDR1 MNHNS, CDR2 SASEGT.

The chain uses TRBV28 and TRBJ2-3, with a weak D call TRBD2 (5 bases). The germline V gene encodes CDR1 MDHEN and CDR2 SYDVKM. The CDR3 spans 15 residues. Trimming stripped 7 bases from V and 3 bases from J, with 17 bases between. The CDR3, as DNA: TGTGCCAGCACCAAACCGAGGAGGATAACAGATACGCAGTATTTT. Encoded protein: CASTKPRRITDTQYF.

This clone was picked up one time. The chain combines TRBV5-1 with TRBJ2-1, with 11 nucleotides matching TRBD2. Germline assignment: CDR1 SGHRS and CDR2 YFSETQ. The V gene end was trimmed by 0 bases and the J gene end by 10 bases; junction bases not matched to a gene: 0. CDR3 length equals 13 residues. The CDR3 nucleotides are TGCGCCAGCAGCTTGGCTAGCGGGAGGGAGCAGTTCTTC. Amino acids: CASSLASGREQFF.

The chain links TRBV7-8 to TRBJ1-4, with D tentatively TRBD1 (6 bases). Germline V gene data show CDR1 as SGHVS and CDR2 as FQNEAQ. This CDR3 is built from 19 residues. The V and J ends lost 5 bases and 8 bases respectively, with 30 bases between them. The CDR3 nucleotides are TGTGCCAGCAGCCCGCGGTTGAGGGGTGTCAGGGGATGGTGGGAAAAACTGTTTTTT. Translated, it gives CASSPRLRGVRGWWEKLFF.

The chain joins TRBV6-5 to TRBJ1-5; no clear D gene. CDR1 MNHEY and CDR2 SVGAGI come from the germline V gene. Trimming removed 2 bases at V and 1 base at J, with 6 bases between. The CDR3 totals 14 residues. In DNA form, the CDR3 reads TGTGCCAGCAGTTACGGCAGGAGCAATCAGCCCCAGCATTTT. This encodes CASSYGRSNQPQHF.

This CDR3 reads CASSVGLAEYNEQFF. CDR3 DNA sequence: TGTGCCAGTAGTGTAGGACTAGCGGAGTACAATGAGCAGTTCTTC. The chain combines TRBV19 with TRBJ2-1, with 10 bases fitting TRBD2. The J segment lost 4 bases and the V segment lost 5 bases, leaving 5 bases of the junction unmatched. The CDR3 sequence is 15 residues long. The germline gives CDR1 LNHDA, CDR2 SQIVND (reference sequence).

The chain uses TRBV6-5 and TRBJ2-7; 10 positions agree with TRBD2. Germline trimming cut 6 bases from V and 5 bases from J; bases unmatched to any gene: 7. CDR1 MNHEY and CDR2 SVGAGI come from the germline V gene. CDR3 length: 14 residues. The CDR3 loop reads CASRTSGRSDEQYF. As DNA, the CDR3 is TGTGCCAGCAGGACTAGCGGGCGTTCCGACGAGCAGTACTTC.

This sequence joins TRBV19 and TRBJ2-1; TRBD1 might be the D (5 bases). The CDR3 runs 16 residues. Trimming pared 5 bases from V and 2 bases from J, leaving 16 bases between. CDR1 is LNHDA and CDR2 is SQIVND in the germline V gene (reference sequence). The CDR3 region is CASSRQTLVPYNEQFF. The DNA of the CDR3 is TGTGCCAGTAGTCGACAGACCCTTGTCCCCTACAATGAGCAGTTCTTC.